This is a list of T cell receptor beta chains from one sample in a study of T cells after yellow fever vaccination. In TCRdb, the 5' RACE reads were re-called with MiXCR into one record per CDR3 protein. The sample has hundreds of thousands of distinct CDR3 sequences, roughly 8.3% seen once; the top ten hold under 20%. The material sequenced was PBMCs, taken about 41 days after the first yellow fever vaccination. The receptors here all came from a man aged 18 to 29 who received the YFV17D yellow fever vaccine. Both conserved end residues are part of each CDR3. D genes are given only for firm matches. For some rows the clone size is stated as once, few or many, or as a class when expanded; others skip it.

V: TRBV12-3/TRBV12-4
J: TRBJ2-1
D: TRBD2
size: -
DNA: TGTGCCAGCAGTCTAGCGGGGGGCAACTCCTACAATGAGCAGTTCTTC
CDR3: CASSLAGGNSYNEQFF

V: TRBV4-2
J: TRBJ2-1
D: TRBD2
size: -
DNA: TGTGCCAGCAGCCAAGATGGGGGCTGGCGGGGGGTCCCCTACAATGAGCAGTTCTTC
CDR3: CASSQDGGWRGVPYNEQFF

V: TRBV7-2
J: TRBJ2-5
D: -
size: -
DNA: TGTGCCAGCAACCTTTCCCCGCCGGAGACCCAGTACTTC
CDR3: CASNLSPPETQYF

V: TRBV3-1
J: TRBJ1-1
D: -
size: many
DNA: TGTGCCAGCAGCCAAAGATGGGGGTCTGACACTGAAGCTTTCTTT
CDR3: CASSQRWGSDTEAFF

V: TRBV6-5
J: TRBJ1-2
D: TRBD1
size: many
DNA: TGTGCCAGCAGTTACGATCAGGGGGTTCAAAGCTACACCTTC
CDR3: CASSYDQGVQSYTF

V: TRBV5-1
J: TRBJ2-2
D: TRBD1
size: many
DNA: TGCGCCAGCAGCTCGGGACAGGGGAAATTCGCCGGGGAGCTGTTTTTT
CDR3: CASSSGQGKFAGELFF

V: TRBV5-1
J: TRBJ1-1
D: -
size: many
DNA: TGCGCCAGCAGCTTCGAGGGCACTGAAGCTTTCTTT
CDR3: CASSFEGTEAFF

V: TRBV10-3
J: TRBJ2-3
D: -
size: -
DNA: TGTGCCATCAGTGAGCGTAGGGACACAGATACGCAGTATTTT
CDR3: CAISERRDTDTQYF

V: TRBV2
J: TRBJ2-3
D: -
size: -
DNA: TGTGCCAGCAGTGACCCCCGTCTGAGCCCAGATACGCAGTATTTT
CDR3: CASSDPRLSPDTQYF

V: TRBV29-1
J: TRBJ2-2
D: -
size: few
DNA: TGCAGCGTTGAGAAATGGGGCAGTAACACCGGGGAGCTGTTTTTT
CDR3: CSVEKWGSNTGELFF

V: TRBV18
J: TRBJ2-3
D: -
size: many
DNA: TGTGCCAGCTCACCCCGGACCGTTAGCACAGATACGCAGTATTTT
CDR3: CASSPRTVSTDTQYF

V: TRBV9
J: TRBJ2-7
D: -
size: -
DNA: TGTGCCAGCAGCGGTGATGGGGAGCCCTACGAGCAGTACTTC
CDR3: CASSGDGEPYEQYF

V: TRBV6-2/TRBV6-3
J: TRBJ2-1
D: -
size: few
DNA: TGTGCCAGCAAAAGGGACTCGAGCTCCTACAATGAGCAGTTCTTC
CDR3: CASKRDSSSYNEQFF

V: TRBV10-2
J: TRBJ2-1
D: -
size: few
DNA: TGCGCCAGCAGTGAGTGGAATGAGCAGTTCTTC
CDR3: CASSEWNEQFF

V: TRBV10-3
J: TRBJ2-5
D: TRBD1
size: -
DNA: TGTGCCATCAGTGCGAGACAGGGCGCCAATTTCCAAGAGACCCAGTACTTC
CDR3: CAISARQGANFQETQYF

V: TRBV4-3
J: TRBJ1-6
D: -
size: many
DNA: TGCGCCAGCAGCCACCGACAGACCCTAGGTTCACCCCTCCACTTT
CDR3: CASSHRQTLGSPLHF

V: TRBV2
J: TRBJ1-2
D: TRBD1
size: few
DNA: TGTGCCAGCGACAGGGGAGCCGGCTACACCTTC
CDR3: CASDRGAGYTF

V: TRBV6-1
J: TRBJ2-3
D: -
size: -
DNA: TGTGCCAGCACATCAAGGGGAAGCGGCACAGATACGCAGTATTTT
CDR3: CASTSRGSGTDTQYF

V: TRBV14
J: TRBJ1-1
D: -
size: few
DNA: TGTGCCAGCAGCCAAGGGGGAGGTGGATGGTCCTGGGTGGATGAAGCTTTCTTT
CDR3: CASSQGGGGWSWVDEAFF

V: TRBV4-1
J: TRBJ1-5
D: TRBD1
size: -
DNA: TGCGCCAGCAGCCAGACAGGGGGCAAGCCCCAGCATTTT
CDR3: CASSQTGGKPQHF

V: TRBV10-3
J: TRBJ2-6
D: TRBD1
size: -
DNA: TGTGCCATCAGTGAGTCGGGCAGGGGGCTGTATGGGGCCAACGTCCTGACTTTC
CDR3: CAISESGRGLYGANVLTF

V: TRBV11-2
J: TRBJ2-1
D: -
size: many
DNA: TGTGCCAGCAGCCCCTCCCTTCTCCCCCGGAGTTTCTTC
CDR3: CASSPSLLPRSFF

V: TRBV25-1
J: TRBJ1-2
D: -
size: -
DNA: TGTGCCAGCAGTGATATATCTGAGAGTAGAGGCTACACCTTC
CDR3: CASSDISESRGYTF

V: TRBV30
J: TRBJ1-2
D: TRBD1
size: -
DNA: TGTGCCTGGAGACAGGGGGCGAGCTATGGCTACACCTTC
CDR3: CAWRQGASYGYTF

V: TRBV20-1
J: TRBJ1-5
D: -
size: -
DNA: TGCAGTGCTACGAGGGGAGGAGAGCAGCCCCAGCATTTT
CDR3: CSATRGGEQPQHF

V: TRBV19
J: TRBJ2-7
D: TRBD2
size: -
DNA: TGTGCCAGTAGTATTTCTAGCGGGGGTTCCTACGAGCAGTACTTC
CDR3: CASSISSGGSYEQYF

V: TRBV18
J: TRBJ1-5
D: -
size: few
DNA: TGTGCCAGCTCACCAGGACGGGAGCAGCCCCAGCATTTT
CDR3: CASSPGREQPQHF

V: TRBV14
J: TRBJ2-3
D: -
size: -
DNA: TGTGCCAGCAGCCCGGACTGGGAGACGCAGTATTTT
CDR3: CASSPDWETQYF

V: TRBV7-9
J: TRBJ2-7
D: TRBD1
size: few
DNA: TGTGCCAGCAGCTCTCTACAGGGGTGGTTGTCCTACGAGCAGTACTTC
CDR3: CASSSLQGWLSYEQYF

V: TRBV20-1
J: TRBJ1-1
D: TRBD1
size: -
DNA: TGCAGTGCTAGGGGTATACAGGGGGCGCCAACTGAAGCTTTCTTT
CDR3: CSARGIQGAPTEAFF

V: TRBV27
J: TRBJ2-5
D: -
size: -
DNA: TGTGCCAGCAGTCCCGACCCTTATTACCAAGAGACCCAGTACTTC
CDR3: CASSPDPYYQETQYF

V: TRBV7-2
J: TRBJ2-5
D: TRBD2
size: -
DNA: TGTGCCAGCAGCTTGGTCGGGACTAGCGGGGGTAAAGAGACCCAGTACTTC
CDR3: CASSLVGTSGGKETQYF

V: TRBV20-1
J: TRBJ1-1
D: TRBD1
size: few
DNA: TGCAGTGCTAAGAGGGGACAGATGAACACTGAAGCTTTCTTT
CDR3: CSAKRGQMNTEAFF

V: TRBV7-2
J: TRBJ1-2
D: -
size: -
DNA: TGTGCCAGCAGCTTATATGCAGTCAACTATGGCTACACCTTC
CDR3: CASSLYAVNYGYTF

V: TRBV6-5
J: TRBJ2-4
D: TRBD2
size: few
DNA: TGTGCCAGCAGTTATGGCGGGGGGTACAAAAACATTCAGTACTTC
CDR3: CASSYGGGYKNIQYF

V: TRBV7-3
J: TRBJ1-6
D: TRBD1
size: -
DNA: TGTGCCAGCAGCACAGGACAGGATAGGCCCCTCCACTTT
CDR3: CASSTGQDRPLHF

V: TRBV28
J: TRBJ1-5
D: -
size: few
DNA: TGTGCCAGCACCCCCCCCAATCAGCCCCAGCATTTT
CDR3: CASTPPNQPQHF

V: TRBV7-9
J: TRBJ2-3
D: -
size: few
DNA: TGTGCCAGCAGCTGGGGGCTTCCGAGCACAGATACGCAGTATTTT
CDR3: CASSWGLPSTDTQYF

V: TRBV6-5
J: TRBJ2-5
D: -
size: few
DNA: TGTGCCAGCAGTTACGGGGGAATACTAGAGACCCAGTACTTC
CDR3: CASSYGGILETQYF

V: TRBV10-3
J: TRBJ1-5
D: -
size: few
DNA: TGTGCCATCAGCCCAGAAGGGGGGAATCAGCCCCAGCATTTT
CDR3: CAISPEGGNQPQHF

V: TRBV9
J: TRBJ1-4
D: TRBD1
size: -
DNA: TGTGCCAGCAGCGTAGGGCCAGGGGACAGATCTGAAAAACTGTTTTTT
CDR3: CASSVGPGDRSEKLFF

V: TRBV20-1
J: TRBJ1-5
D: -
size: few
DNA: TGCAGTGCTAGGGCGACCTGGGGCAATCAGCCCCAGCATTTT
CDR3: CSARATWGNQPQHF